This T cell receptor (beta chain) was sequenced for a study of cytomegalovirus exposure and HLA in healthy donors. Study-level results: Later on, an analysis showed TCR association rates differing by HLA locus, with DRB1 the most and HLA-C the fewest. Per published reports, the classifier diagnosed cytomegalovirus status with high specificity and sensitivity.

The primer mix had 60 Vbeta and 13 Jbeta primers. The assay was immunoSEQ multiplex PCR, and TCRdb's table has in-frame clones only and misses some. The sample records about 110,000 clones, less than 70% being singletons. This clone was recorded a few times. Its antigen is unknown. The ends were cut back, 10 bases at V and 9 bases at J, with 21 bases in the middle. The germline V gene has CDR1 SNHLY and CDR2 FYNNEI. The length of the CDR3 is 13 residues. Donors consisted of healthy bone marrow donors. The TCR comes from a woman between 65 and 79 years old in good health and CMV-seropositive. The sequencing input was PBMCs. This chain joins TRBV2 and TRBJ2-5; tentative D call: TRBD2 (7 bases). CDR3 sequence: CATLGGAPRAQYF. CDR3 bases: TGTGCCACTCTAGGGGGGGCCCCCCGGGCCCAGTACTTC.